This T cell receptor beta chain originates from a study of blood T cell repertoires in COVID-19. The trim removed 9 bases at V and 2 bases at J, leaving 6 bases unmatched. Germline V gene sequence: CDR1 LNHDA, CDR2 SQIVND (reference sequence). This CDR3 spans 13 amino acids. The repertoire was sequenced with immunoSEQ multiplex PCR; TCRdb's copy has only in-frame clones and lacks some. Found here are about 40,000 clones, 70% to 85% of them singletons; the top ten hold about 25%. The chain uses TRBV19 and TRBJ1-2, with 7 bases that match TRBD1. The receptor was derived from a human donor with acute or convalescent COVID-19. The donor label of this sample is uncertain. The sequenced sample consisted of peripheral blood. CDR3 sequence reads: CASRQGANYGYTF. The DNA for the CDR3 is TGTGCCAGCCGACAGGGTGCAAACTATGGCTACACCTTC.